The 18 T cell receptor beta chains below were found in one sample sequenced in a study of cytomegalovirus exposure and HLA in healthy donors. Primers for the PCR totalled 60 Vbeta and 13 Jbeta. Repertoires were generated with immunoSEQ multiplex PCR, while TCRdb's copy carries only in-frame clones and drops some. The top ten hold roughly 7% of the sample, which has about 130,000 clones, around 76% seen once. Sequencing was performed on PBMCs. Every receptor here comes from a male donor in good health and CMV-seronegative.

J is TRBJ1-2 and V is TRBV5-6; 9 bases are shared with TRBD1. The CDR3 length is 13 residues. Germline loops: CDR1 SGHDT, CDR2 YYEEEE. With 5 bases clipped from V and 6 bases from J, the junction kept 5 bases outside the gene matches. The CDR3 region has the DNA TGTGCCAGCAGAAACTGGGACAGGGATGGCTACACCTTC. The encoded protein is CASRNWDRDGYTF.

V usage is TRBV4-1 and J usage is TRBJ2-1, with TRBD2 identical over 12 bases. This CDR3 region has 15 residues. Germline V gene data show CDR1 as MGHRA and CDR2 as YSYEKL. V shed 4 bases and J 5 bases; nucleotides not matched to a gene: 3. CDR3 bases: TGCGCCAGCAGCCCTACTAGCGGGGGGCACAATGAGCAGTTCTTC. Its translation is CASSPTSGGHNEQFF.

The chain links TRBV10-3 to TRBJ2-5; D gene unclear. The CDR3 extends over 14 amino acids. Germline loops: CDR1 ENHRY, CDR2 SYGVKD. Trimming took 4 bases from V and 2 from J, leaving 11 bases between them. CDR3 loop: CAISGSSSQETQYF. In nucleotides, the CDR3 is TGTGCCATCAGTGGGAGCAGTTCGCAAGAGACCCAGTACTTC.

CDR3 DNA: TGTGCCAGCAGTTCGGACAGGGGAGGGCAGCCCCAGCATTTT. Translation gives CASSSDRGGQPQHF. The V and J genes are TRBV2 and TRBJ1-5; 9 positions agree with TRBD1. Germline V gives CDR1 SNHLY, CDR2 FYNNEI. This CDR3 spans 14 amino acids. V dropped 5 bases and J dropped 7; count of bases not matched to a gene: 6.

This clone was observed a handful of times. Compared with germline, one end of the junction differs, possibly owing to a read error. The chain's CDR3 is CSSSLGTLLRLFF. The CDR3 DNA follows: TGTTCCAGCAGCCTCGGGACTCTCCTGAGGCTGTTCTTC. The J gene is TRBJ2-1, the V gene TRBV7-9, with a weak D call TRBD2 (6 bases). This CDR3 spans 13 amino acids. Germline V lookup: CDR1 SEHNR, CDR2 FQNEAQ (reference sequence).

V and J are TRBV5-8 and TRBJ2-5; TRBD2 aligns across 8 bases. V gave up 4 bases and J gave up 4 bases; unmatched junction bases: 3. The germline V gene encodes CDR1 SGHTS and CDR2 YDEGEE. The CDR3 runs 13 residues. This chain's CDR3 is CASSQAGAETQYF. The CDR3 region has the DNA TGTGCCAGCAGCCAAGCGGGAGCAGAGACCCAGTACTTC.

The chain couples TRBV6-6 to TRBJ2-6; D is unresolved. Trimming pared 7 bases from V and 2 bases from J, leaving 12 bases between. Germline values: CDR1 MNHNY, CDR2 SVGAGI (reference sequence). The CDR3 is made up of 15 amino acids. The CDR3 loop reads CASTSLGTGANVLTF. The CDR3, as DNA: TGTGCCAGCACCTCGCTGGGCACTGGGGCCAACGTCCTGACTTTC.

The V gene is TRBV15, the J gene TRBJ2-4, with TRBD2 matching 9 bases. V shed 5 bases and J 7 bases; nucleotides not matched to a gene: 12. The germline CDR1 and CDR2 sequences are LNHNV and YYDKDF (reference sequence). The CDR3 sequence is 16 residues long. CDR3 region: CATSLLREGLDNIQYF. CDR3 in DNA: TGTGCCACCAGCCTCCTGCGGGAGGGCCTTGATAACATTCAGTACTTC.

A single count supports this clone. V and J are TRBV2 and TRBJ2-3, with TRBD2 as a possible D gene (5 bases). V lost 6 bases to trimming and J lost 1 base, with 11 bases between them. CDR1 is SNHLY, CDR2 FYNNEI, per germline. The CDR3 contains 14 residues. In nucleotides, the CDR3 is TGTGCCAGCAGCTTTATGAGGGGCACAGATACGCAGTATTTT. Encoded protein: CASSFMRGTDTQYF. Variable domain in full (rest from reference TRBV2 and TRBJ2-3): EPEVTQTPSHQVTQMGQEVILRCVPISNHLYFYWYRQILGQKVEFLVSFYNNEISEKSEIFDDQFSVERPDGSNFTLKIRSTKLEDSAMYFCASSFMRGTDTQYFGPGTRLTVL.

The chain has TRBV6-5 and TRBJ2-7; D is possibly TRBD2 (5 bases). The CDR3 is 15 amino acids. In germline, CDR1 is MNHEY, CDR2 SVGAGI. Trimming took off 0 bases at V and 6 bases at J, with 15 bases between the two ends. CDR3 nucleotides: TGTGCCAGCAGTTACTCGAGACTACTCCCCAGCGAGCAGTACTTC. Translating gives CASSYSRLLPSEQYF.

J is TRBJ2-5 and V is TRBV5-5; weak D call: TRBD2 (6 bases). This CDR3 contains 15 residues. Germline lookup yields CDR1 SGHKS and CDR2 YYEKEE (reference sequence). Trimming shortened V by 6 bases and J by 7 bases, and 22 bases separated the two germline ends. CDR3 DNA sequence: TGTGCCAGCACTAACCTAGCGAGAGGGCCTGGGACCCAGTACTTC. Its protein product is CASTNLARGPGTQYF.

This rearrangement joins TRBV27 to TRBJ2-4, with a tentative D call TRBD1 (5 bases). Trimming removed 5 bases at V and 1 base at J, with 9 bases between. The CDR3 length is 14 residues. Germline values: CDR1 MNHEY, CDR2 SMNVEV (reference sequence). CDR3 amino acids: CASSQGSAKNIQYF. The CDR3 DNA reads TGTGCCAGCAGTCAGGGTTCCGCCAAAAACATTCAGTACTTC.

V usage is TRBV6-5 and J usage is TRBJ2-7; the D gene is possibly TRBD1 (5 bases). This CDR3 region has 15 residues. V was clipped by 0 bases and J by 0 bases, with 9 bases between them. In germline, CDR1 is MNHEY, CDR2 SVGAGI. This CDR3 is CASSYSTESSYEQYF. CDR3 in DNA: TGTGCCAGCAGTTACTCGACAGAGAGCTCCTACGAGCAGTACTTC.

This chain joins TRBV5-4 and TRBJ1-2; D ambiguous. Per germline, CDR1 SGHNT and CDR2 YYREEE (reference sequence). The CDR3 extends over 17 amino acids. Trimming took off 0 bases at V and 0 bases at J, with 15 bases between the two ends. The CDR3 loop is CASSLAGLELANYGYTF. CDR3 nucleotides: TGTGCCAGCAGCTTGGCCGGCCTAGAATTGGCTAACTATGGCTACACCTTC.

This clone appeared once. The chain recombines TRBV28 with TRBJ1-3; D not resolved. The CDR3 contains 14 residues. V shed 3 bases and J shed 0 bases, with 6 bases lying between them. The germline CDR1 and CDR2 sequences are MDHEN and SYDVKM. Written as DNA, the CDR3 is TGTGCCAGCAGTTTTGGCCCCTCTGGAAACACCATATATTTT. This gives the protein CASSFGPSGNTIYF.

The chain employs TRBV5-1 and TRBJ2-2, with unresolved D. The CDR3 sequence is 14 residues long. Germline loops: CDR1 SGHRS, CDR2 YFSETQ. Trimming removed 0 bases from V and 4 bases from J, with 7 bases in between. For the CDR3, the DNA is TGCGCCAGCAGCTTGGTTGCGGTCACCGGGGAGCTGTTTTTT. This encodes CASSLVAVTGELFF.

In regard to this clone: This sample also contains other DNA sequences that code for the same CDR3. V is TRBV13 and J is TRBJ2-3; 8 bases are a match to TRBD2. Germline lookup yields CDR1 PRHDT and CDR2 FYEKMQ (reference sequence). The CDR3 is made up of 17 amino acids. The trim removed 5 bases at V and 0 bases at J, leaving 10 bases unmatched. In DNA form, the CDR3 reads TGTGCCAGCAGCCCCGCCGGACTAGCAGGGAGCACAGATACGCAGTATTTT. Translation gives CASSPAGLAGSTDTQYF.

The chain links TRBV4-3 to TRBJ2-1, with D hard to call. This CDR3 contains 15 residues. Germline V CDR1 and CDR2: LGHNA, YSLEER. V was shortened by 4 bases and J by 0 bases, with 10 bases between the two germline ends. The CDR3 DNA follows: TGCGCCAGCAGCCCTTACCTAAGCTCCTACAATGAGCAGTTCTTC. It is translated as CASSPYLSSYNEQFF.